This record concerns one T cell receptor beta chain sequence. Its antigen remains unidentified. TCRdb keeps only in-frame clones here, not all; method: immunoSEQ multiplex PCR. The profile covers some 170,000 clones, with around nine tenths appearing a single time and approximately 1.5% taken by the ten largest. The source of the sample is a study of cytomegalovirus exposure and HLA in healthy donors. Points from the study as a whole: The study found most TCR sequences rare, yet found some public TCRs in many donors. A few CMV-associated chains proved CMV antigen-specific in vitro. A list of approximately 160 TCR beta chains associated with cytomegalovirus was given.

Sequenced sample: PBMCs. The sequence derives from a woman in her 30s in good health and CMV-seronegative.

CDR3 bases: TGTGCCAGCAGCTTGACACAGGGGGCGGTCTATTCCGACTATGGCTACACCTTC. Amino acids: CASSLTQGAVYSDYGYTF. The gene calls are TRBV5-6 and TRBJ1-2, with 9 bases lining up with TRBD1. J lost 3 bases, V lost 1 base, and 13 bases had no gene match. The CDR3 extends over 18 amino acids. The germline CDR1 and CDR2 sequences are SGHDT and YYEEEE.